The present TCR beta chain was sequenced within a study of shared clonotypes between healthy human individuals. TCRdb's table, derived via immunoSEQ multiplex PCR, lists solely in-frame clones and lacks some. The table records more than 600,000 clones, just over 90% of them present only once. The naive CD8 subset, CD45RO-negative cells positively selected for CCR7, excluded terminally differentiated effector memory CD45RA+ cells. General observations from the study: Rarefaction showed sorted-subset sequencing was incomplete despite large depth.

Worth noting for this clone: Its antigen is unknown.

V gave up 5 bases and J gave up 2 bases; unmatched junction bases: 5. The germline gives CDR1 SEHNR, CDR2 FQNEAQ (reference sequence). CDR3 length: 14 residues. The rearrangement links TRBV7-9 to TRBJ2-5; 7 bases align to TRBD1. The receptor was isolated from a man younger than 45 in good health. Sequencing used naive CD8+ T cells sorted from blood. CDR3 coding DNA: TGTGCCAGCAGCACGGGACAGACACAAGAGACCCAGTACTTC. This sequence encodes CASSTGQTQETQYF.